This passage covers 19 T cell receptor beta chains from one sample sequenced in a study of beta chain features in type 1 diabetes (dated 2018 in TCRdb). The library was produced with the immunoSEQ multiplex PCR assay. The entire amount of isolated RNA was reverse transcribed using the High Capacity cDNA Reverse Transcription Kit, so the sequenced TCRB transcripts were expressed ones. TCRdb holds this immuneACCESS table with in-frame rearrangements only. Some clones are missing; in checked studies, unresolved V genes explain under half, and the rest has no known cause. The sample table contains roughly 150,000 clones; only one count was recorded for 11% of them. About 1.9% of the sample rests with the top ten. The specimen sequenced was central memory CD4+ T cells from blood. The receptors shown here come from a man aged 18 to 30 in good health.

This clone has a handful of counts. This rearrangement joins TRBV18 to TRBJ2-3; D not resolved. This CDR3 spans 15 amino acids. Trimming took 6 bases from V and 0 from J, leaving 13 bases between them. Germline assignment: CDR1 KGHSH and CDR2 LQKENI. Here the CDR3 DNA reads TGTGCCAGCTCGGGCTGGACGGCTAGCACAGATACGCAGTATTTT. Translating it yields CASSGWTASTDTQYF.

This chain uses TRBV7-2 with TRBJ2-2, with 7 bases aligning to TRBD2. Germline V gene lookup returns CDR1 SGHTA and CDR2 FQGNSA. The CDR3 runs 16 residues. V was clipped by 5 bases and J by 9 bases; unmatched bases: 15. For the CDR3, the DNA is TGTGCCAGCAGCCCCCCGGGTAGCGGGTCTATAAGGGAGCTGTTTTTT. It is translated as CASSPPGSGSIRELFF.

This clone appeared a few times. The sample contains more than one DNA sequence encoding this CDR3. The chain recombines TRBV28 with TRBJ1-2; D is undetermined. CDR1 is MDHEN and CDR2 is SYDVKM in the germline V gene. The CDR3 has 12 residues. V was pared by 4 bases and J by 4 bases, with 7 bases between. The CDR3 DNA is TGTGCCAGCAGTTCCCGAGGCTATGGCTACACCTTC. Encoded protein: CASSSRGYGYTF.

The chain uses TRBV6-6 and TRBJ2-7; the D gene is possibly TRBD1 (5 bases). This CDR3 has 13 residues. Germline-derived CDR1 and CDR2 are MNHNY and SVGAGI (reference sequence). Deletions cut 9 bases from V and 3 bases from J, with 15 bases between. The chain's CDR3 is CASGERGLYEQYF. CDR3 in DNA: TGTGCCAGTGGGGAAAGGGGTCTCTACGAGCAGTACTTC.

The chain couples TRBV6-5 to TRBJ1-1; D ambiguous. Germline V CDR1 and CDR2: MNHEY, SVGAGI. This CDR3 is built from 16 residues. Trimming took off 4 bases at V and 5 bases at J, with 20 bases between the two ends. CDR3 nucleotide sequence: TGTGCCAGCAGTTTCGGATGGACGGCGACGCGGACTGAAGCTTTCTTT. Its translation: CASSFGWTATRTEAFF.

This clone was counted only a few times. The chain carries TRBV4-3 and TRBJ2-7; 7 positions match TRBD1. The junction had 10 bases not matched to a gene; V was cut back by 2 bases and J by 3 bases. This CDR3 region has 16 residues. Germline V gene data show CDR1 as LGHNA and CDR2 as YSLEER. DNA for the CDR3: TGCGCCAGCAGCCAAAGCACAGGGGAGCCTTACTACGAGCAGTACTTC. Protein sequence: CASSQSTGEPYYEQYF.

V usage is TRBV29-1 and J usage is TRBJ1-4; 10 bases match TRBD1. The V gene end was trimmed by 4 bases and the J gene end by 3 bases; junction bases not matched to a gene: 8. Germline lookup yields CDR1 SQVTM and CDR2 ANQGSEA. The CDR3 length is 16 residues. The CDR3 sequence: CSVGGTGVGSNEKLFF. DNA for the CDR3: TGCAGCGTTGGTGGGACAGGGGTCGGGTCTAATGAAAAACTGTTTTTT.

This clone was observed a few times. This chain joins TRBV6-6 and TRBJ2-1; D gene uncertain. The V end lost 5 bases, the J end lost 5 bases, and 4 bases lay between the germline ends. CDR1 MNHNY and CDR2 SVGAGI come from the germline V gene (reference sequence). The CDR3 spans 11 residues. The CDR3 is CASSNHNEQFF. The CDR3 DNA reads TGTGCCAGCAGTAACCACAATGAGCAGTTCTTC.

The V and J genes are TRBV29-1 and TRBJ1-1, with 7 bases aligning to TRBD1. This CDR3 region has 13 residues. Germline CDR1 and CDR2: SQVTM and ANQGSEA. The V and J ends lost 5 bases and 4 bases, in that order; junction bases with no gene match: 7. The DNA of the CDR3 is TGCAGCGTTTCGGCAGGGGGGAGCACTGAAGCTTTCTTT. Translated: CSVSAGGSTEAFF.

The rearrangement links TRBV7-2 to TRBJ2-1; TRBD1 matches 7 bases. Germline V lookup: CDR1 SGHTA, CDR2 FQGNSA. V shed 4 bases and J 2 bases; nucleotides not matched to a gene: 8. The CDR3 extends over 16 amino acids. In nucleotides, the CDR3 is TGTGCCAGCAGCTCAGGACAGGCTACCACCTACAATGAGCAGTTCTTC. Amino acid sequence: CASSSGQATTYNEQFF.

This clone came up a few times. The chain is built from TRBV9 and TRBJ2-6; D remains ambiguous. The V and J ends lost 0 bases and 0 bases respectively, with 10 bases between them. Germline V gene sequence: CDR1 SGDLS, CDR2 YYNGEE. The CDR3 totals 17 residues. The CDR3 DNA reads as TGTGCCAGCAGCGTAGCTTACGGCCTCTCTGGGGCCAACGTCCTGACTTTC. It is translated as CASSVAYGLSGANVLTF.

This rearrangement joins TRBV9 to TRBJ2-1; 10 bases are a match to TRBD2. Germline assignment: CDR1 SGDLS and CDR2 YYNGEE. The CDR3 totals 15 residues. J lost 14 bases, V lost 3 bases, and 14 bases had no gene match. CDR3 in DNA: TGTGCCAGCAGCGCCAGTGCCAGCGGGGGGGCCGAGGAGTTCTTC. It specifies CASSASASGGAEEFF. Based on the CDR3 plus reference TRBV9 and TRBJ2-1, the full variable domain is DSGVTQTPKHLITATGQRVTLRCSPRSGDLSVYWYQQSLDQGLQFLIQYYNGEERAKGNILERFSAQQFPDLHSELNLSSLELGDSALYFCASSASASGGAEEFFGPGTRLTVL.

This clone was recorded once. The chain combines TRBV15 with TRBJ1-5; D is possibly TRBD1 (5 bases). From germline, CDR1 is LNHNV and CDR2 YYDKDF (reference sequence). Trimming removed 0 bases at V and 2 bases at J, with 5 bases between. The CDR3 is made up of 14 amino acids. The CDR3 protein is CATSRDRGNQPQHF. CDR3 nucleotide sequence: TGTGCCACCAGCAGAGACAGGGGCAATCAGCCCCAGCATTTT.

As concerns this clone: At one end the junction does not follow the germline gene, possibly because of a read error. CDR3 protein: CSSSFRTSGSGNEQFF. The CDR3 nucleotides are TGTTCCAGCAGCTTTAGGACTAGCGGGAGTGGGAATGAGCAGTTCTTC. This rearrangement joins TRBV11-2 to TRBJ2-1; TRBD2 aligns across 13 bases. Germline CDR1 SGHAT, CDR2 FQNNGV. This CDR3 region has 16 residues.

This clone was detected many times. The chain carries TRBV25-1 and TRBJ1-3, with a weak D call TRBD1 (6 bases). Between the trimmed V and J ends, which lost 7 bases and 3 bases, there was a span of 13 bases. The CDR3 is made up of 14 amino acids. Germline lookup yields CDR1 MGHDK and CDR2 SYGVNS. The chain's CDR3 is CASTEQGNGNTIYF. CDR3 DNA sequence: TGTGCCAGCACCGAACAGGGTAATGGAAACACCATATATTTT.

This CDR3 is CASSYRTGRETQYF. The CDR3 DNA reads as TGTGCCAGCAGTTACCGGACAGGCAGGGAGACCCAGTACTTC. The chain joins TRBV28 to TRBJ2-5; TRBD1 aligns across 7 bases. The CDR3 loop spans 14 amino acids. The germline gives CDR1 MDHEN, CDR2 SYDVKM. V dropped 4 bases and J dropped 5; count of bases not matched to a gene: 7.

This clone showed up just a few times. The chain links TRBV6-5 to TRBJ1-6; perhaps TRBD1 as D (6 bases). The CDR3 runs to 14 residues. Trimming took off 6 bases at V and 7 bases at J, with 13 bases between the two ends. Germline values: CDR1 MNHEY, CDR2 SVGAGI. CDR3 DNA: TGTGCCAGCAGCCGTACAGGGCGAAATTCACCCCTCCACTTT. This sequence encodes CASSRTGRNSPLHF.

This chain links TRBV7-9 with TRBJ1-1, with 10 bases that match TRBD1. CDR3 length: 15 residues. Germline-derived CDR1 and CDR2 are SEHNR and FQNEAQ (reference sequence). Trimming took 4 bases from V and 3 from J; bases not matched to a gene: 5. The CDR3 DNA reads as TGTGCCAGCAGCTGGCCAGGACAGGGGGACACTGAAGCTTTCTTT. It encodes CASSWPGQGDTEAFF.

This clone was observed a handful of times. CDR3 in DNA: TGTGCCAGCTCACCAGGGGTGAGGGCAGATACGCAGTATTTT. It codes for CASSPGVRADTQYF. The J gene is TRBJ2-3, the V gene TRBV18; D is perhaps TRBD2 (5 bases). The germline gives CDR1 KGHSH, CDR2 LQKENI. This CDR3 region has 14 residues. V lost 2 bases to trimming and J lost 4 bases, with 10 bases between them.